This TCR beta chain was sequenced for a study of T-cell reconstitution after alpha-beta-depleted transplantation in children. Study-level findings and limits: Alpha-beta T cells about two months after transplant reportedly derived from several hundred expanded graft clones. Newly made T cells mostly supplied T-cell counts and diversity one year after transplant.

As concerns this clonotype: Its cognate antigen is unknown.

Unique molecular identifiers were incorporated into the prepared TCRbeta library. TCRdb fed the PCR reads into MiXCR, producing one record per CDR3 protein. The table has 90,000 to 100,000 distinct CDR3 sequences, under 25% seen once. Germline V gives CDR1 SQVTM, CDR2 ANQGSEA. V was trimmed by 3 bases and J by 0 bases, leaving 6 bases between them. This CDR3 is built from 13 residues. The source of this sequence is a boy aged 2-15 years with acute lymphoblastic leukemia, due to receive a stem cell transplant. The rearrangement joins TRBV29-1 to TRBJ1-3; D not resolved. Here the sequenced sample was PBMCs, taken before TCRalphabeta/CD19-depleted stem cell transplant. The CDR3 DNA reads TGCAGCGTTGAGTCTAGCTCTGGAAACACCATATATTTT. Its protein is CSVESSSGNTIYF. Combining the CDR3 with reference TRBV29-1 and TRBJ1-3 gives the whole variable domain SAVISQKPSRDICQRGTSLTIQCQVDSQVTMMFWYRQQPGQSLTLIATANQGSEATYESGFVIDKFPISRPNLTFSTLTVSNMSPEDSSIYLCSVESSSGNTIYFGEGSWLTVV.